A selection of T cell receptor beta chains follows, all from one sample in a study of beta chain features in type 1 diabetes. Profiled with immunoSEQ multiplex PCR; TCRdb holds only in-frame clones, not every one. The sample lists more than 120,000 clones, about 13% occurring once. The sequenced sample was central memory CD4+ T cells from blood. The receptors here all came from a man between 18 and 35 years old with type 1 diabetes. Each CDR3 is given with its conserved first and last residue. The order of the fields is V gene, clone size, D gene, J gene, CDR3 protein, CDR3 DNA. The D gene is left open where the match is weak. Where a row states a size, it is once, few, many or the class of an expanded clone; other rows omit it.

V: TRBV10-3
size: many
D: NA
J: TRBJ2-1
CDR3: CAISESHTTDEQFF
DNA: TGTGCCATCAGTGAGAGTCATACTACGGATGAGCAGTTCTTC

V: TRBV5-8
size: few
D: NA
J: TRBJ1-1
CDR3: CASSFEQPSEAFF
DNA: TGTGCCAGCAGCTTTGAACAGCCTTCCGAGGCTTTCTTT

V: TRBV7-2
size: few
D: NA
J: TRBJ1-6
CDR3: CASSPQTGAYNSPLHF
DNA: TGTGCCAGCAGCCCCCAAACCGGGGCCTATAATTCACCCCTCCACTTT

V: TRBV4-1
size: NA
D: NA
J: TRBJ2-7
CDR3: CASSQDSESSYEQYF
DNA: TGCGCCAGCAGCCAAGATTCCGAGAGCTCCTACGAGCAGTACTTC

V: TRBV29-1
size: NA
D: TRBD1
J: TRBJ2-5
CDR3: CSGWTGQETQYF
DNA: TGCAGCGGCTGGACAGGGCAAGAGACCCAGTACTTC

V: TRBV9
size: few
D: NA
J: TRBJ1-2
CDR3: CASSVAASSYGYTF
DNA: TGTGCCAGCAGCGTAGCAGCCTCTAGCTATGGCTACACCTTC

V: TRBV2
size: NA
D: TRBD2
J: TRBJ2-1
CDR3: CASSELTSGYNEQFF
DNA: TGTGCCAGCAGTGAACTGACTAGCGGGTACAATGAGCAGTTCTTC

V: TRBV28
size: many
D: TRBD1
J: TRBJ1-2
CDR3: CASRTGGDYGYTF
DNA: TGTGCCAGCAGGACAGGGGGCGACTATGGCTACACCTTC

V: TRBV10-3
size: few
D: TRBD1
J: TRBJ1-1
CDR3: CAISETETGRTTEAFF
DNA: TGTGCCATCAGTGAGACAGAGACAGGGAGAACGACTGAAGCTTTCTTT

V: TRBV30
size: NA
D: NA
J: TRBJ2-2
CDR3: CASGELFF
DNA: TGTGCCTCCGGGGAGCTGTTTTTT

V: TRBV7-2
size: few
D: NA
J: TRBJ2-3
CDR3: CASSSTRVSTDTQYF
DNA: TGTGCCAGCAGCTCAACTAGGGTGTCGACAGATACGCAGTATTTT

V: TRBV19
size: NA
D: TRBD1
J: TRBJ2-7
CDR3: CASAGTGISYEQYF
DNA: TGTGCCAGTGCCGGGACAGGAATCTCCTACGAGCAGTACTTC

V: TRBV28
size: few
D: NA
J: TRBJ2-5
CDR3: CASSFGVLETQYF
DNA: TGTGCCAGCAGTTTCGGGGTTTTGGAGACCCAGTACTTC

V: TRBV30
size: NA
D: TRBD1
J: TRBJ1-1
CDR3: CAWGRQGPTEAFF
DNA: TGTGCCTGGGGTAGACAGGGCCCCACTGAAGCTTTCTTT